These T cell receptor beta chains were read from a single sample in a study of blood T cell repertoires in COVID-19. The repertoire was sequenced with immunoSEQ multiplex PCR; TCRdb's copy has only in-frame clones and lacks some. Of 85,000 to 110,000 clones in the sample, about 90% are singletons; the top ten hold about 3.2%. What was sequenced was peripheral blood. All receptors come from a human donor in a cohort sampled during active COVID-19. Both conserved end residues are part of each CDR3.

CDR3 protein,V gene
CSVERGQGRTDTQYF,TRBV29-1
CASSEPPGLGMNTGELFF,TRBV10-1
CASSQGDRSALYNEQFF,TRBV4-2
CSVLIAGEPNQPQHF,TRBV29-1
CASSEKGHSGGTGELFF,TRBV6-4
CASSLVGGYGYTF,TRBV7-9
CASSGEAVYGYTF,TRBV25-1
CASSLTSGNNEQFF,TRBV11-3
CASSKASSGSDTQYF,TRBV6-5
CASSYSPGQSNQPQHF,TRBV6-5
CASSRLTQYF,TRBV28
CASSLVSGGSYEQYF,TRBV7-2
CATSREGAGNTEAFF,TRBV15
CASTPRRGQLGGEQYF,TRBV19
CASSPSSYEQYF,TRBV3-1/TRBV3-2
CSVAQSGGSYGYTF,TRBV29-1
CASGSYTWTGGSRVQYF,TRBV27
CASSPTGSGSGNTIYF,TRBV4-1
CASSLAGGGGTDTQYF,TRBV3-1/TRBV3-2
CASSRLAPGQGRSEAFF,TRBV5-1